Listed below are T cell receptor beta chains from one sample, sequenced in a study of blood T cell repertoires in COVID-19. Some clones are missing from TCRdb's copy, which holds only in-frame ones; the method was immunoSEQ multiplex PCR. This table holds hundreds of thousands of clones, about 90% found once. The material sequenced was PBMCs or T cells enriched from blood (not recorded which). These receptors were taken from a woman aged 18-29 years with acute COVID-19. Both conserved end residues are part of each CDR3. The D gene is left open where the match is weak. Clone size appears in some rows only: once, few, many, or a class for an expanded clone.

clone size	D gene	V gene	J gene	CDR3 DNA	CDR3 protein
.	.	TRBV3-1/TRBV3-2	TRBJ2-3	TGTGCCAGCAGCCAGTTGGGACTTATAAATCCCTTTGGAAACACAGATACGCAGTATTTT	CASSQLGLINPFGNTDTQYF
.	.	TRBV10-1	TRBJ2-1	TGCGCCAGCAGTGAACGGGACTGGGAAAATGAGCAGTTCTTC	CASSERDWENEQFF
.	TRBD2	TRBV7-2	TRBJ2-3	TGTGCCAGCAGCTTACTTGGGCTAGCGGGGGGAACAGATACGCAGTATTTT	CASSLLGLAGGTDTQYF
.	TRBD1	TRBV7-8	TRBJ2-1	TGTGCCAGCAGCTTACGGACCGGGACAGGGGGAATCAATGAGCAGTTCTTC	CASSLRTGTGGINEQFF
.	TRBD1	TRBV14	TRBJ2-5	TGTGCCAGCAGCCTCGGACAGGTGGAGAAAGAGACCCAGTACTTC	CASSLGQVEKETQYF
.	.	TRBV28	TRBJ1-3	TGTGCCAGCAGCTCCCCCGGGGGGAATGGAAACACCATATATTTT	CASSSPGGNGNTIYF
.	TRBD2	TRBV10-2	TRBJ2-7	TGCGCCAGCACGTCGGGACTAGGTTTGTACGAGCAGTACTTC	CASTSGLGLYEQYF
.	.	TRBV10-1	TRBJ1-6	TGCGCCAGCACCGAGGGCAATTCACCCCTCCACTTT	CASTEGNSPLHF
.	TRBD2	TRBV9	TRBJ2-5	TGTGCCAGCAGCGGGGAGGGACTTCTTGAGACCCAGTACTTC	CASSGEGLLETQYF
.	.	TRBV5-5	TRBJ1-1	TGTGCCAGCAGCTTGTGGCAGAACACTGAAGCTTTCTTT	CASSLWQNTEAFF
.	.	TRBV13	TRBJ2-3	TGTGCCAGCAGCAAGACAGGTCTCACAGATACGCAGTATTTT	CASSKTGLTDTQYF
.	.	TRBV6-5	TRBJ1-2	TGTGCCAGCAGTTACTCGAGGTCACTAGGCTACACCTTC	CASSYSRSLGYTF
.	.	TRBV2	TRBJ1-5	TGTGCCAACTCCTTGGACAGAAATCAGCCCCAGCATTTT	CANSLDRNQPQHF
medium-sized	.	TRBV11-2	TRBJ2-7	TGTGCCAGCAGCTTAGTCCTTTACCGGGGGGCGGGTGAGCAGTACTTC	CASSLVLYRGAGEQYF
.	.	TRBV25-1	TRBJ2-3	TGTGCCTCCCTCGGGGATACGCAGTATTTT	CASLGDTQYF
.	TRBD2	TRBV19	TRBJ2-3	TGTGCCAGTACCTCAGGTTGGACTAGCGGCACAGATACGCAGTATTTT	CASTSGWTSGTDTQYF
.	TRBD1	TRBV7-9	TRBJ1-2	TGTGCCAGCAGCACCGGACAGGGAAATCAAGGCTACACCTTC	CASSTGQGNQGYTF
.	.	TRBV18	TRBJ1-2	TGTGCCAGCTCACTTCGGACAGACCAATATGGCTACACCTTC	CASSLRTDQYGYTF
.	TRBD2	TRBV5-4	TRBJ2-5	TGTGCCAGCAGCCTCGGTAGCGGGATCCAAGAGACCCAGTACTTC	CASSLGSGIQETQYF
few	TRBD2	TRBV10-3	TRBJ2-7	TGTGCCATCGCCCCCTGGACTAGCGGGAGGTACGAGCAGTACTTC	CAIAPWTSGRYEQYF
.	.	TRBV6-7	TRBJ2-1	TGTGCCAGCAGTAAACCGGGAGCCCCCAATGAGCAGTTCTTC	CASSKPGAPNEQFF
once	.	TRBV6-5	TRBJ1-4	TGTGCCAGCAGTTACGGGGGCCGGGAAAAACTGTTTTTT	CASSYGGREKLFF
.	.	TRBV4-3	TRBJ1-1	TGCGCCAGCAGCCAAGGATTAGGACAGTTGAACACTGAAGCTTTCTTT	CASSQGLGQLNTEAFF
.	.	TRBV5-1	TRBJ1-2	TGCGCCAGCAGCTTGGACAGGAACTATGGCTACACCTTC	CASSLDRNYGYTF
few	.	TRBV4-1	TRBJ1-2	TGCGCCAGCAGCCAAGACACGGCTAACTATGGCTACACCTTC	CASSQDTANYGYTF
.	.	TRBV28	TRBJ2-7	TGTGCCAGCAACTTTGGGGGGGCGCGCGAGCAGTACTTC	CASNFGGAREQYF
.	.	TRBV6-5	TRBJ1-1	TGTGCCAGCAGTCCCAGGGGAAGGACTGAAGCTTTCTTT	CASSPRGRTEAFF
.	TRBD1	TRBV19	TRBJ2-3	TGTGCCAGTAGCGACAGGGGTAGCACAGATACGCAGTATTTT	CASSDRGSTDTQYF
.	.	TRBV4-1	TRBJ2-1	TGCGCCAGCAGCCAATTTGACAGGAGACAAACAAAAAGGATTTACAATGAGCAGTTCTTC	CASSQFDRRQTKRIYNEQFF
.	TRBD2	TRBV6-2/TRBV6-3	TRBJ2-1	TGTGCCAGCAGTTTTGATCTAGCGGGAGCCCGGACTTACAATGAGCAGTTCTTC	CASSFDLAGARTYNEQFF
few	TRBD1	TRBV2	TRBJ2-1	TGTGCCAGCAGGGGGGACAGTAAAAATGAGCAGTTCTTC	CASRGDSKNEQFF
.	.	TRBV4-3	TRBJ1-1	TGCGCCAGCAGCCAAGGTCAGGCGACGAACACTGAAGCTTTCTTT	CASSQGQATNTEAFF
.	TRBD1	TRBV27	TRBJ2-7	TGTGCCAGCAGTTCGGGACAGGGTTACGAGCAGTACTTC	CASSSGQGYEQYF
.	.	TRBV12-3/TRBV12-4	TRBJ2-1	TGTGCCAGCAGTTTCGGGTTAGCGACCGAGCAGTTCTTC	CASSFGLATEQFF
.	TRBD1	TRBV19	TRBJ1-6	TGTGCCAGTAGTACCCAGGGGGCGCGTCCGGGATCACCCCTCCACTTT	CASSTQGARPGSPLHF
.	.	TRBV7-9	TRBJ1-5	TGTGCCAGCAGCTTAGCGGGGGGTTCGGGTCAGCCCCAGCATTTT	CASSLAGGSGQPQHF
.	TRBD1	TRBV6-5	TRBJ1-2	TGTGCCAGCAGTTCGACAGGGAGAGGCAACTATGGCTACACCTTC	CASSSTGRGNYGYTF
.	.	TRBV28	TRBJ2-7	TGTGCCAGCAGTTTACGAGGGAAAGCCTACGAGCAGTACTTC	CASSLRGKAYEQYF
.	TRBD1	TRBV5-1	TRBJ2-1	TGCGCCAGCAGCGATCAGGGGGCGATAGGGAATGAGCAGTTCTTC	CASSDQGAIGNEQFF
.	.	TRBV24-1	TRBJ2-2	TGTGCCACCAGTGGTAGTTCAGCGGCCACCGGGGAGCTGTTTTTT	CATSGSSAATGELFF
.	.	TRBV7-9	TRBJ1-2	TGTGCCAGCAGCTTTGAGGGGGACTATGGCTACACCTTC	CASSFEGDYGYTF
.	.	TRBV5-5	TRBJ2-7	TGTGCCAGCAGATTGGTGGTTGGGCAGGGTGGGGAGCAGTACTTC	CASRLVVGQGGEQYF
.	.	TRBV11-2	TRBJ1-6	TGTGCCAGCAGCTTACAGGGATCGTACAATTCACCCCTCCACTTT	CASSLQGSYNSPLHF
few	TRBD2	TRBV2	TRBJ2-7	TGTGCCAGCAGCGCTGGACTAGCAGGATACTACGAGCAGTACTTC	CASSAGLAGYYEQYF
.	TRBD1	TRBV5-1	TRBJ2-7	TGCGCCAGCAGCCCCGGACAGGGGCTGTCCTACGAGCAGTACTTC	CASSPGQGLSYEQYF
.	TRBD1	TRBV5-1	TRBJ2-1	TGCGCCAGCAGCTTGGTGCAGGGGGCTTGGAATGAGCAGTTCTTC	CASSLVQGAWNEQFF
.	.	TRBV6-1	TRBJ1-2	TGTGCCAGCAGTGAAGCGCTGGCAGGTCGAGGCTACACCTTC	CASSEALAGRGYTF
once	TRBD2	TRBV30	TRBJ2-1	TGTGCCTGGAGCGCGGGACTAGCGTACTACAATGAGCAGTTCTTC	CAWSAGLAYYNEQFF
once	TRBD1	TRBV7-2	TRBJ1-2	TGTGCCAGCCGGTCGGCCGGGACAGGGGCAGTTGGCTACACCTTC	CASRSAGTGAVGYTF
once	.	TRBV7-9	TRBJ2-3	TGTGCCAGCAGCCTTCTCGGGCAGGGGAGGGTAGATACGCAGTATTTT	CASSLLGQGRVDTQYF
.	TRBD1	TRBV5-5	TRBJ2-1	TGTGCCAGCAACTACCCGGGACAGGGGGCGGGTGAGCAGTTCTTC	CASNYPGQGAGEQFF
.	.	TRBV29-1	TRBJ1-2	TGCAGCGTTGGTTTGTCAGGGTCGCCTGGCTACACCTTC	CSVGLSGSPGYTF
once	.	TRBV19	TRBJ1-4	TGTGCCAGCAAAAGACAGTGGAATAATGAAAAACTGTTTTTT	CASKRQWNNEKLFF
once	TRBD2	TRBV3-1/TRBV3-2	TRBJ2-7	TGTGCCAGCAGCCACGGACTAGCGGGTAGGAACGAGCAGTACTTC	CASSHGLAGRNEQYF
once	TRBD2	TRBV19	TRBJ2-7	TGTGCCAGTGGACCCGGGACTAGCTCCTACGAGCAGTACTTC	CASGPGTSSYEQYF
many	TRBD1	TRBV11-2	TRBJ2-1	TGTGCCAGCAGCCGGGGACAGATCTCCTACAATGAGCAGTTCTTC	CASSRGQISYNEQFF
.	.	TRBV2	TRBJ2-4	TGTGCCAGCAGTGAACCGGCCTCGGGCAAAAACATTCAGTACTTC	CASSEPASGKNIQYF
.	.	TRBV29-1	TRBJ2-2	TGCAGCGTTGAATTTACGGAGGCCGGGGAGCTGTTTTTT	CSVEFTEAGELFF